This T cell receptor (beta chain) was captured by sequencing in a study of cytomegalovirus exposure and HLA in healthy donors. Note on this clone: What it recognizes is unknown.

Study-wide points: Some V segments could not be told apart, so they were left out, TRBV6-2 and TRBV6-3 among them.

The PCR ran on 60 Vbeta and 13 Jbeta primers. The table came from immunoSEQ multiplex PCR; TCRdb's copy has only in-frame clones and leaves some out. The profile shows some 98,000 clones, about 81% of them singletons. CDR1 and CDR2 from the germline V gene are ENHRY and SYGVKD. The CDR3 length is 12 residues. Trimming left V 0 bases short and J 5 bases short, with 4 bases between. The genes are TRBV10-3 and TRBJ1-2; no definite D call. The origin of this receptor is a man between 40 and 49 years old in good health and CMV-seronegative. The sequenced sample consisted of PBMCs. CDR3 nucleotide sequence: TGTGCCATCAGTGAGTCGGCATATGGCTACACCTTC. Its translation: CAISESAYGYTF.